This T cell receptor (beta chain) was identified in a study of T cells in Graves' hyperthyroidism and ophthalmopathy. This clonotype was seen repeatedly, ten times or more. RNA transcripts provided the source from which TCR beta CDR3 regions were amplified. Primed by the HTBI set, a first-round RT-PCR was run on the TCR CDR3. TCRdb itself ran the multiplex PCR reads through MiXCR, one entry per CDR3 protein. Here the sample spans 140,000 or so distinct CDR3 sequences, approximately 24% being singletons. This CDR3 is 14 amino acids long. Looked up from germline, CDR1 is MNHEY and CDR2 is SMNVEV (reference sequence). Losses at the gene ends were 5 bases for V and 1 base for J; bases not matched to a gene: 2.

The specimen sequenced was blood. This clonotype was obtained from a woman aged 45 to 65 with Graves' hyperthyroidism that later progressed to Graves' ophthalmopathy. The chain combines TRBV27 with TRBJ2-7, with 10 bases fitting TRBD2. CDR3 loop: CASSEAGGSYEQYF. CDR3 bases: TGTGCCAGCAGTGAAGCGGGAGGGTCCTACGAGCAGTACTTC.